Below, 12 T cell receptor beta chains from the same sample are listed, as sequenced in a study of blood T cells in healthy people across ages. Alongside a J-beta primer mix, a sample-barcoded 5' primer served in a second PCR lasting about 7 to 12 cycles. Each CDR3 protein is one row after TCRdb ran MiXCR on the 5' RACE reads. Of 1.5 million to 1.8 million distinct CDR3 sequences listed, 35% to 45% are singletons. What was sequenced was blood. The receptors here all came from a woman aged 18-35 years in good health.

This clonotype was seen a few times. The chain uses TRBV10-3 and TRBJ1-2; D is ambiguous. The germline gives CDR1 ENHRY, CDR2 SYGVKD. The V gene lost 9 bases and the J gene lost 3 bases, with 14 bases spanning the gap. The CDR3 totals 13 residues. CDR3 region: CAMAPSSDYGYTF. In nucleotides, the CDR3 is TGTGCCATGGCCCCCTCATCGGACTATGGCTACACCTTC.

The J gene is TRBJ2-7, the V gene TRBV10-3, with a weak D call TRBD2 (7 bases). V shed 8 bases and J shed 4 bases, with 18 bases lying between them. The CDR3 covers 14 residues. Germline CDR1 ENHRY, CDR2 SYGVKD. The CDR3 nucleotides are TGTGCCATCGGGTCTGCGGGGGCAAATTACGAGCAGTACTTC. It is translated as CAIGSAGANYEQYF.

This clonotype was detected only a few times. The chain employs TRBV6-2 or TRBV6-3 and TRBJ2-1, with 9 bases lining up with TRBD2. Losses at the gene ends were 5 bases for V and 0 bases for J; bases not matched to a gene: 11. The CDR3 consists of 18 residues. Germline values: CDR1 MNHEY, CDR2 SVGEGT. CDR3 sequence: CASSRPWTSVSSYNEQFF. The DNA for the CDR3 is TGTGCCAGCAGTCGACCCTGGACTAGCGTGAGCTCCTACAATGAGCAGTTCTTC.

V usage is TRBV20-1 and J usage is TRBJ1-1, with 8 bases lining up with TRBD1. The germline gives CDR1 DFQATT, CDR2 SNEGSKA (reference sequence). This CDR3 contains 14 residues. V gave up 6 bases and J gave up 3 bases; unmatched junction bases: 9. CDR3 in amino acids: CSASPGQGHTEAFF. DNA of the CDR3: TGCAGTGCGTCCCCAGGACAGGGTCACACTGAAGCTTTCTTT.

This clonotype was seen more than once but under ten times. The genes are TRBV4-3 and TRBJ2-6; no firm D call. The V gene's germline CDR1 is LGHNA and CDR2 YSLEER. The V end lost 6 bases, the J end lost 6 bases, and 15 bases lay between the germline ends. CDR3 size: 15 residues. CDR3 nucleotide sequence: TGCGCCAGCAGTCCGTTCCCGGATCCGGCCAACGTCCTGACTTTC. Protein sequence: CASSPFPDPANVLTF.

A word on this clonotype: One end of the junction varies from germline; a read error may be responsible. The rearrangement links TRBV6-2 or TRBV6-3 to TRBJ2-6, with TRBD1 as a possible D gene (5 bases). The germline gives CDR1 MNHEY, CDR2 SVGEGT. The CDR3 totals 19 residues. The CDR3: CASSYNWGSASSGANVMTF. In nucleotides, the CDR3 is TGTGCCAGCAGTTACAATTGGGGCAGCGCGAGCTCTGGGGCCAACGTCATGACTTTC.

CDR3 DNA sequence: TGCGCCAGCAGCCAAGTCAGCAGGCCGAGCTCCTACGAGCAGTACTTC. This encodes CASSQVSRPSSYEQYF. The genes are TRBV4-3 and TRBJ2-7; no definite D call. The germline V and J ends were trimmed by 1 base and 0 bases, with 13 bases remaining between them. This CDR3 region has 16 residues. Germline CDR1 is LGHNA and CDR2 is YSLEER.

The rearrangement uses TRBV11-2 and TRBJ2-3; D may match TRBD1 or TRBD2 (5 bases each). Germline CDR1 SGHAT, CDR2 FQNNGV. Trimming left V 7 bases short and J 4 bases short, with 15 bases between. This CDR3 has 14 amino acids. CDR3 DNA sequence: TGTGCCAGCATCTTGGTAGGGGACGCAGATACGCAGTATTTT. Residues: CASILVGDADTQYF.

A word on this clonotype: A much larger clone lies a single base off, so this may be a read error. The chain recombines TRBV2 with TRBJ2-5; D ambiguous. The germline V gene has CDR1 SNHLY and CDR2 FYNNEI. V lost 1 base to trimming and J lost 11 bases, with 14 bases between them. The CDR3 sequence is 13 residues long. CDR3 sequence: CASSEVVYNEQYF. The CDR3 nucleotides are TGTGCCAGCAGTGAAGTGGTGTACAATGAGCAGTACTTC.

The CDR3 nucleotides read TGTGCCAGCAGCTTTCCCCACTCCTACGAGCAGTACTTC. Translation gives CASSFPHSYEQYF. The genes are TRBV7-2 and TRBJ2-7, with D unresolved. V lost 3 bases and J 0 bases, leaving 6 bases between the germline ends. From germline, CDR1 is SGHTA and CDR2 FQGNSA. The CDR3 spans 13 residues.

This clonotype was seen many times. This chain uses TRBV12-3 or TRBV12-4 with TRBJ1-1; D unclear. The CDR3 has 12 residues. V dropped 0 bases and J dropped 4 bases, with 3 bases sitting between them. The CDR3 bases are TGTGCCAGCAGTTTAGCGGTCACTGAAGCTTTCTTT. Protein: CASSLAVTEAFF.

This clonotype was seen more than once but under ten times. The chain is built from TRBV28 and TRBJ1-4; D possibly corresponds to TRBD1 (6 bases). Germline CDR1 reads MDHEN; CDR2 reads SYDVKM. With 8 bases removed from V and 8 bases from J, the gap between germline ends came to 12 bases. The CDR3 loop spans 12 amino acids. CDR3 loop: CASRGQTEKLFF. CDR3 coding DNA: TGTGCCAGCCGCGGACAGACCGAAAAACTGTTTTTT.